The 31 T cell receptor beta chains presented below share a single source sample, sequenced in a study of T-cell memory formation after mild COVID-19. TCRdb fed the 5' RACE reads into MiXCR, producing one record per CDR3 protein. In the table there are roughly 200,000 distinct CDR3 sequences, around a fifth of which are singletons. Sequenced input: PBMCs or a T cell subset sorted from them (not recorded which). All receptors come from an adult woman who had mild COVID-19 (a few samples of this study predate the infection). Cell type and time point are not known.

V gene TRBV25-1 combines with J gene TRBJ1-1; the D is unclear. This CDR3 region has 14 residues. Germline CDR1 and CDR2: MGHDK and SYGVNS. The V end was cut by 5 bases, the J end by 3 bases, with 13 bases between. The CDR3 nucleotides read TGTGCCAGCAGTCCCTATCCTGGGGACACTGAAGCTTTCTTT. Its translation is CASSPYPGDTEAFF.

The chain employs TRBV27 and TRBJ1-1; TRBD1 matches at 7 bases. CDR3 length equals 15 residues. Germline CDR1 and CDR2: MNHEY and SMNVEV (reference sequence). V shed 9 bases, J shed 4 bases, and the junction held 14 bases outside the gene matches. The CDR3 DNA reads TGTGCCAGTCTTATCCAGGGGGAGGAGAGCACTGAAGCTTTCTTT. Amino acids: CASLIQGEESTEAFF.

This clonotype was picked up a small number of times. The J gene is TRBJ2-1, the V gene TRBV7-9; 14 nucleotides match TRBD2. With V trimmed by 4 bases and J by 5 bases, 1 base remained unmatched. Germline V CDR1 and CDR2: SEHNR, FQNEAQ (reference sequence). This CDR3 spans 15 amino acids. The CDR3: CASSSGLAGDNEQFF. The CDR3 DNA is TGTGCCAGCAGCTCGGGACTAGCGGGGGACAATGAGCAGTTCTTC.

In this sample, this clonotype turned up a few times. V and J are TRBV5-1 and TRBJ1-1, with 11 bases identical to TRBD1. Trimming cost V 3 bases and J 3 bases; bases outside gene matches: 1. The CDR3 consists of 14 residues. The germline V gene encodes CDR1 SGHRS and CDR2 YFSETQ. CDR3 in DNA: TGCGCCAGCAGCTGGGGACAGGGGGACACTGAAGCTTTCTTT. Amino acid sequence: CASSWGQGDTEAFF.

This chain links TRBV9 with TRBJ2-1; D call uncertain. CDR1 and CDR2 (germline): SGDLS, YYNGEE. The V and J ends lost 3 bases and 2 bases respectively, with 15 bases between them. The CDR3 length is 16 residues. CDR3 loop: CASSAARLGTYNEQFF. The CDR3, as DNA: TGTGCCAGCAGCGCAGCTAGGCTGGGGACCTACAATGAGCAGTTCTTC.

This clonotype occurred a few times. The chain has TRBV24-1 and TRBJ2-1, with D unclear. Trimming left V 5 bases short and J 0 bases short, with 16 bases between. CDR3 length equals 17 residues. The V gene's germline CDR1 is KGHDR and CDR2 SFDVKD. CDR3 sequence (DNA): TGTGCCACCAGTGTCAACCTCCTAGGCAGCTCCTACAATGAGCAGTTCTTC. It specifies CATSVNLLGSSYNEQFF.

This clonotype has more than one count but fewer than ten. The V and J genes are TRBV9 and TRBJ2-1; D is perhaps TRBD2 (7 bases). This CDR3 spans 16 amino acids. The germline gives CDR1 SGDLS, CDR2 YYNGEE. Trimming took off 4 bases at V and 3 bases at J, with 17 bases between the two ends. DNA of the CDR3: TGTGCCAGCAGCACCCGGGGGGCCCGAGTCTACAATGAGCAGTTCTTC. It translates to CASSTRGARVYNEQFF.

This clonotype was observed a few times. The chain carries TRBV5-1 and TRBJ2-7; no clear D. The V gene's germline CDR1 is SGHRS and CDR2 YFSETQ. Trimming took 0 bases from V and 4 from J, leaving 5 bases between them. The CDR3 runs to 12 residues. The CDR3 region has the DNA TGCGCCAGCAGCTTGGATCTATACGAGCAGTACTTC. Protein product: CASSLDLYEQYF. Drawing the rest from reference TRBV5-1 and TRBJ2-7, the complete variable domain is KAGVTQTPRYLIKTRGQQVTLSCSPISGHRSVSWYQQTPGQGLQFLFEYFSETQRNKGNFPGRFSGRQFSNSRSEMNVSTLELGDSALYLCASSLDLYEQYFGPGTRLTVT.

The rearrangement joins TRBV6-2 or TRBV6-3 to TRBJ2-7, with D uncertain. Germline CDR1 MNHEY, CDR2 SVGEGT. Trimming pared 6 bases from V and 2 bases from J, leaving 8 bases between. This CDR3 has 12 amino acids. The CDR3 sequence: CASRVNPYEQYF. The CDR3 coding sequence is TGTGCCAGCAGGGTCAATCCCTACGAGCAGTACTTC.

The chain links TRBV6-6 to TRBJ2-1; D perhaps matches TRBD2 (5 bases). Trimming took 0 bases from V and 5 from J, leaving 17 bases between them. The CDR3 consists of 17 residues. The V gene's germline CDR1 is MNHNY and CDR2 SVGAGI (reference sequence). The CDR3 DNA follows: TGTGCCAGCAGTTACTCGAATGAGCGGCGCGGCCACAATGAGCAGTTCTTC. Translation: CASSYSNERRGHNEQFF.

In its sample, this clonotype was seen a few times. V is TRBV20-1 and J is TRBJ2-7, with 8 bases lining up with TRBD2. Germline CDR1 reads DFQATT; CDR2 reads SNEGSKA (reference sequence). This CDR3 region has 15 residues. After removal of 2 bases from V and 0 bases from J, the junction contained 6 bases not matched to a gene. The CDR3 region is CSARSSAGVSYEQYF. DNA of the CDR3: TGCAGTGCTAGATCCTCAGCGGGAGTCTCCTACGAGCAGTACTTC.

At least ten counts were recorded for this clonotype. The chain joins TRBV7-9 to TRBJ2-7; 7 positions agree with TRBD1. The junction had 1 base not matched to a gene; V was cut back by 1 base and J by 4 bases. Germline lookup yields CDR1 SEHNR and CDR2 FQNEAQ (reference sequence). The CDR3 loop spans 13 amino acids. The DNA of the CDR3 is TGTGCCAGCAGCTTAGACAGGGGATACGAGCAGTACTTC. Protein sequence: CASSLDRGYEQYF.

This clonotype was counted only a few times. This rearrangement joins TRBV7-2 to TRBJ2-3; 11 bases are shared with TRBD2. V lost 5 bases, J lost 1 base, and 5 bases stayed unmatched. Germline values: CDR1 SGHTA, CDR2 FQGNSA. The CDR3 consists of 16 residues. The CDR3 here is CASSIFSGRGTDTQYF. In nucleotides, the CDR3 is TGTGCCAGCAGCATTTTTAGCGGGAGGGGCACAGATACGCAGTATTTT. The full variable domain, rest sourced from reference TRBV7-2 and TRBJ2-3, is GAGVSQSPSNKVTEKGKDVELRCDPISGHTALYWYRQSLGQGLEFLIYFQGNSAPDKSGLPSDRFSAERTGGSVSTLTIQRTQQEDSAVYLCASSIFSGRGTDTQYFGPGTRLTVL.

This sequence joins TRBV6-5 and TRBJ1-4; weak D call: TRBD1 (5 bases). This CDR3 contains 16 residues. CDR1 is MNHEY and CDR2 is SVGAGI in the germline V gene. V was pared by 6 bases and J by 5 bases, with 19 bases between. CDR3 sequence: CASSPRGDPGNEKLFF. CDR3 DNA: TGTGCCAGCAGCCCCCGTGGGGACCCCGGCAATGAAAAACTGTTTTTT.

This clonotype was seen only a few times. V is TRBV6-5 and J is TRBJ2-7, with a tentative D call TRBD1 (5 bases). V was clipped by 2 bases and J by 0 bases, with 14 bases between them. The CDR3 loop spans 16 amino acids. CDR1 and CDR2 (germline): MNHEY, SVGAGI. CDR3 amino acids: CASSYPTVTISYEQYF. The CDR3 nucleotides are TGTGCCAGCAGTTACCCGACAGTTACTATCTCCTACGAGCAGTACTTC.

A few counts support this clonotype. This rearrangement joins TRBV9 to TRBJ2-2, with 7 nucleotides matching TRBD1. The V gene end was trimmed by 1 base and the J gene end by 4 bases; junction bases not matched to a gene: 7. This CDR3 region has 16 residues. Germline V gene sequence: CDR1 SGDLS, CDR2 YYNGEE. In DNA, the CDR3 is TGTGCCAGCAGCGTAAACCGGGACAGCCTCACCGGGGAGCTGTTTTTT. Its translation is CASSVNRDSLTGELFF.

The DNA for the CDR3 is TGTGCCAGCAGGGGACTAGCGGGGGGACTCAATGAGCAGTTCTTC. This codes for CASRGLAGGLNEQFF. The chain uses TRBV6-6 and TRBJ2-1; the match to TRBD2 covers 15 bases. V trimming: 6 bases; J trimming: 6 bases; junction bases outside the gene matches: 3. Per germline, CDR1 MNHNY and CDR2 SVGAGI (reference sequence). The CDR3 contains 15 residues.

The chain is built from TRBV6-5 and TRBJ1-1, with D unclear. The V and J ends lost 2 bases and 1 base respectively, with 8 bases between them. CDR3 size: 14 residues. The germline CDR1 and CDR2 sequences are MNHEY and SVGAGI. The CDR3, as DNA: TGTGCCAGCAGTTACGCGCGGCCGAACACTGAAGCTTTCTTT. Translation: CASSYARPNTEAFF.

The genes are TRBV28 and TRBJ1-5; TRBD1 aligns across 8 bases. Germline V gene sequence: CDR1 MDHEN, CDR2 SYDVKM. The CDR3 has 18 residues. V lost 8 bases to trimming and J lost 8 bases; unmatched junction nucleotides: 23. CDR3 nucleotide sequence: TGTGCCAGCTCCCCCCGGGGCAGGGGGCTGAGATATGGAGAGCCCCAGCATTTT. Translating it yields CASSPRGRGLRYGEPQHF.

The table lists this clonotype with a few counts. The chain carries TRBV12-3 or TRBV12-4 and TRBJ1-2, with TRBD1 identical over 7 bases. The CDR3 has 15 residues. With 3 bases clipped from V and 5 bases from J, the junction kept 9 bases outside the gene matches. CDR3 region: CASSFSGRTGYGYTF. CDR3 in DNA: TGTGCCAGCAGTTTCTCGGGCCGGACAGGTTATGGCTACACCTTC.

The CDR3 sequence is CASSSPLSGGGTQYF. The DNA for the CDR3 is TGTGCCAGCAGTTCACCCTTAAGCGGCGGTGGGACCCAGTACTTC. This rearrangement joins TRBV27 to TRBJ2-5; D is perhaps TRBD2 (5 bases). Germline lookup yields CDR1 MNHEY and CDR2 SMNVEV (reference sequence). Trimming removed 4 bases at V and 7 bases at J, with 19 bases between. The CDR3 contains 15 residues.

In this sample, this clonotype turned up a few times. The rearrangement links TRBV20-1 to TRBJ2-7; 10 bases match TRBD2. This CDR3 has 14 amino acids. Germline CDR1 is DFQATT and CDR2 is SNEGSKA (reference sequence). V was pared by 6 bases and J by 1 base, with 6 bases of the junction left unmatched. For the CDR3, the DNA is TGCAGTGCCCCCGGGACTAGCGCGTCCTACGAGCAGTACTTC. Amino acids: CSAPGTSASYEQYF.

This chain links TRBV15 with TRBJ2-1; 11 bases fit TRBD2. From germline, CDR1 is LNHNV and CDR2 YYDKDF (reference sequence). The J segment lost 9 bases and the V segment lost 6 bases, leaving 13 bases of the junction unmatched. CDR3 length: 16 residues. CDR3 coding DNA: TGTGCCACCAGACTCTCCGGGACTAGCGGTGGGGGTGAGCAGTTCTTC. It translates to CATRLSGTSGGGEQFF.

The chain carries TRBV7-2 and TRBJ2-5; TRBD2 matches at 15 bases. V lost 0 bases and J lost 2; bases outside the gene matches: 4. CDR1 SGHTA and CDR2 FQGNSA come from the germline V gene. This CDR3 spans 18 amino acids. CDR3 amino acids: CASSLAPGLAGGQETQYF. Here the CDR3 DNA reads TGTGCCAGCAGCTTAGCCCCGGGACTAGCGGGGGGTCAAGAGACCCAGTACTTC.

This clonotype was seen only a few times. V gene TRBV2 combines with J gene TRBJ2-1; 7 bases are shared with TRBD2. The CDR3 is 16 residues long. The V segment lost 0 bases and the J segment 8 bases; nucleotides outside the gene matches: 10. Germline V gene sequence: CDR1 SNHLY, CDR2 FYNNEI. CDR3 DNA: TGTGCCAGCAGTGAAGCGCTTCGGAGCGGGGTAGATGAGCAGTTCTTC. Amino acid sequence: CASSEALRSGVDEQFF.

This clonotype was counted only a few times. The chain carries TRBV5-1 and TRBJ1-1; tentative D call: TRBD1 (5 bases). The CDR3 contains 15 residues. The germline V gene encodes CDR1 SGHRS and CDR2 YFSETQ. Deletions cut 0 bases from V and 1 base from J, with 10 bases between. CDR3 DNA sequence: TGCGCCAGCAGCTTGGATCGGGGCGCGAACACTGAAGCTTTCTTT. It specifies CASSLDRGANTEAFF. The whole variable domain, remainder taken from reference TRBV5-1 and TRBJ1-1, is KAGVTQTPRYLIKTRGQQVTLSCSPISGHRSVSWYQQTPGQGLQFLFEYFSETQRNKGNFPGRFSGRQFSNSRSEMNVSTLELGDSALYLCASSLDRGANTEAFFGQGTRLTVV.

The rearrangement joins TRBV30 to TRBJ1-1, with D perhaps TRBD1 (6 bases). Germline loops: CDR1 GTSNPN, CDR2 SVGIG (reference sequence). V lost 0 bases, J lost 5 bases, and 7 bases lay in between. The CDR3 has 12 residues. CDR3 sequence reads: CAWSVGATEAFF. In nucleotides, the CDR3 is TGTGCCTGGAGTGTGGGGGCTACTGAAGCTTTCTTT.

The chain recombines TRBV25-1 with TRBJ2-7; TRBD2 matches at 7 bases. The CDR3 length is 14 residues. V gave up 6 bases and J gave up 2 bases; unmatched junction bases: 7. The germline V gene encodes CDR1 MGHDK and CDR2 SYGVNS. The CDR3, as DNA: TGTGCCAGCAGCCAAACCGGGACTACCTACGAGCAGTACTTC. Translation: CASSQTGTTYEQYF.

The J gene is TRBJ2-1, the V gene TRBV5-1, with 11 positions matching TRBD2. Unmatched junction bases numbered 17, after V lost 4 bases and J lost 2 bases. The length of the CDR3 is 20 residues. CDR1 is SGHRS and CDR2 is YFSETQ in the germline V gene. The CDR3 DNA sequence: TGCGCCAGCAGCCTAGAGTATGCCTTGCTAGCGGGAGGCACCTACAATGAGCAGTTCTTC. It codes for CASSLEYALLAGGTYNEQFF.

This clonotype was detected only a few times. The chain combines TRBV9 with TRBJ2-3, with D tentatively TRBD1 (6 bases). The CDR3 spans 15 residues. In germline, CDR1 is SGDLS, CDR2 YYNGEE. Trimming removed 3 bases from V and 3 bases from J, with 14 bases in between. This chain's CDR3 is CASSDTGSVTDTQYF. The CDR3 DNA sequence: TGTGCCAGCAGCGATACAGGGTCGGTAACAGATACGCAGTATTTT.

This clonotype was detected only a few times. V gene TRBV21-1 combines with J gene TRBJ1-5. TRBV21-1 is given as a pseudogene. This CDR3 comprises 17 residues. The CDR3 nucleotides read TGTGCCAGCAGCAAACGCATTGGAAGGAGGAGCAATCAGCCCCAGCATTTT. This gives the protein CASSKRIGRRSNQPQHF.